A single T cell receptor (beta chain) is shown here with its context. There is no known antigen for this receptor. No clone much larger than this one lies a single base away; base qualities are absent. V sheds 0 bases and J sheds 4 bases, leaving 12 bases between their ends. Taken from cysteine to phenylalanine, the CDR3 has 15 residues. Only the CDR3 DNA stays, 45 bases, in frame from base 1. CDR1 is given as SNHLY and CDR2 as FYNNEI, both from the germline V gene. Using the deep immunoSEQ assay, TCR CDR3 regions were amplified from genomic DNA by multiplex PCR. For each cell subset, the extracted genomic DNA was distributed evenly across all wells of several immunoSEQ 96-well plates, and each plate served as one replicate. Each replicate PCR for sorted subsets received roughly 200 ng genomic DNA, equal to about 30,000 T cell genomes. Purified libraries were measured with a Qubit 3.0 fluorometer, size-checked on a Bioanalyzer 2100, and measured again with the KAPA Library Quantification kit. A separate single-read 150-cycle Illumina NextSeq 550 flow cell was used to sequence each immunoSEQ 96-well plate. The original pipeline was this. Because the immunoSEQ output included only junctional sequences and no quality scores, the filtering could not be the same as the filtering used for full-length reads. To assign V/J genes and CDR3, sequences were annotated against IMGT germline references using PyIR, a Python wrapper for IgBLAST v1.9. Reads were removed for weak V/J assignments (E-value above 1e-6), missing CDR3, stop codons, out-of-frame junctions, or ambiguous translated residues. V3J clonotypes were defined by identical inferred V gene, J gene, and CDR3 amino acid sequence. To compute the percentage overlap between repertoires, the number of shared unique clonotypes was divided by the size of the smaller repertoire. RTK rarefaction, the Chao1 estimator, and Recon v2.1 estimates of unobserved clonotypes were used to assess repertoire richness. Generation probabilities for all TCRbeta clonotypes obtained by the gDNA method from several donors were computed using OLGA. TCRdb mirrors the immuneACCESS table, restricted to in-frame sequences. Some clones are absent from its copies; in checked studies, under half trace to an unresolved V gene, and the reason for the others is unknown. V and J calls and clone size are those listed in that table; D and trimming were worked out from the DNA. The sample has just over 2,000,000 clones on record, 85% to 95% of them singletons. The leading ten clones occupy roughly 1% of the sample.

For the CD8 naive samples, CD45RO-negative cells were positively selected for CCR7, yielding a CD45RA+CCR7+ population from which TemRA cells were excluded. The donors were healthy, HIV-negative adults with no recently reported acute infections or vaccinations. All donors were Caucasian adults living in Nashville, Tennessee, USA. Blood was collected by leukapheresis, and PBMCs were isolated by Ficoll-Histopaque density gradient centrifugation and then cryopreserved in liquid nitrogen vapor phase. Purity and quantity of every magnetically sorted T cell population were checked by analytical flow cytometry. From each sorted fraction, genomic DNA was isolated and quantified by UV absorbance on a Nanodrop 2000c. This sample is part of a study of shared clonotypes between healthy human individuals (dated by TCRdb to the early 2020s). Regarding the study in general: The cohort included three men and a couple of women between 18 and 49 years of age. Per donor, three plates each were used for CD4 naive and CD4 memory, two for CD8 naive, and one for CD8 memory. To estimate repertoire size and how much clonotypes are shared between individuals, the study performed deep sequencing of blood TCR repertoires from five healthy adults. To increase sequencing depth and limit assay-specific biases, different laboratories used diverse techniques to prepare libraries and sequence TCR repertoires. Between about 0.85 and 8.9 billion PBMCs per donor were obtained by leukapheresis.

Findings and caveats that apply to the study as a whole: Incomplete sequencing was indicated by rarefaction of sorted-subset datasets, despite the large sequencing depth. Clonotypes shared by all four sorted-subset donors showed higher generation probabilities than non-shared clonotypes. Pairwise subsampling indicated that sequencing depth was expected to affect the degree of clonotype sharing among donors. When several donors were compared, the shared fraction of clonotypes was 5% to 6.5% for naive CD4, around 3.5% for naive CD8, more than 2% for memory CD4, and roughly 0.4% for memory CD8. Only blood was sampled, and tissue TCR repertoires likely differ from those in blood. Because the study included only a small number of donors, the genetic and exposure-history diversity represented was limited. Naive subsets generally had larger estimated clonotype richness than memory subsets.

The rearrangement joined TRBV2 to TRBJ1-2; the D region possibly corresponds to TRBD1 (6 bases align). The source material was naive CD8+ T cells sorted from blood. The meaning of the sample's cell subset or site label: CD45RA+CCR7+. This TCR came from a man aged 18 to 29 in good health. The CDR3 region has the sequence CASSEAEEGGYGYTF. The base sequence is TGTGCCAGCAGTGAAGCTGAGGAAGGGGGCTATGGCTACACCTTC.